Listed below are T cell receptor beta chains from one sample, sequenced in a study of T cell responses to AZD1222 COVID-19 vaccine. Clones were read by immunoSEQ multiplex PCR, and TCRdb kept only the in-frame ones, dropping some. In the table there are approximately 89,000 clones, over 75% of which are singletons. Here the sequenced sample was peripheral blood, taken on day 0 of AZD1222 vaccination. These receptors came from an adult in good health. The conserved cysteine and the conserved F or W are not part of the CDR3 here. The order of the fields is CDR3 protein, J gene, D gene, V gene. D genes are given only for firm matches.

ASSLGLEGSPLH,TRBJ1-6,.,TRBV6-6
ASSLGNSPLH,TRBJ1-6,.,TRBV5-1
ASKGSTYEQY,TRBJ2-7,.,TRBV2
ASSHPRSSGNTIY,TRBJ1-3,.,TRBV5-6
AISERGTEAF,TRBJ1-1,.,TRBV10-3
ASSPGTAAIYEQY,TRBJ2-7,TRBD1,TRBV7-7
ASSPLGEGLRTGELF,TRBJ2-2,TRBD2,TRBV9
ASSSGTRGGETQY,TRBJ2-5,TRBD2,TRBV11-2
ASSPRDRVTRSGNTIY,TRBJ1-3,TRBD1,TRBV7-2
ASSSGANVLT,TRBJ2-6,.,TRBV11-2
ASSEAGRGGELF,TRBJ2-2,.,TRBV2
ASSSTGEGQPQH,TRBJ1-5,TRBD1,TRBV5-6
ASRAPGDSPLH,TRBJ1-6,.,TRBV6-6
ASSFGEAGNTIY,TRBJ1-3,.,TRBV7-2
ASSVGAGTGGHLPSYEQY,TRBJ2-7,TRBD1,TRBV9
ASSFIPPAEAF,TRBJ1-1,.,TRBV7-9
ASSPDLGTGKLF,TRBJ1-4,.,TRBV2
ASSVEGGWRYYEQY,TRBJ2-7,.,TRBV9
ASSRPTGGGYGYT,TRBJ1-2,TRBD1,TRBV3-1/TRBV3-2
ASSLLRDRGSGELF,TRBJ2-2,TRBD1,TRBV6-5
ASPPTDDSRGLGDTEAF,TRBJ1-1,TRBD1,TRBV28
ASSQDSQGWFVAF,TRBJ1-1,TRBD1,TRBV4-1
ASSLDATGYNEQF,TRBJ2-1,.,TRBV5-1
ASSLAGVYTEAF,TRBJ1-1,.,TRBV5-1
ASRESGTQETQY,TRBJ2-5,.,TRBV19
ASSLLTNEKLF,TRBJ1-4,.,TRBV5-5
ASTLGSENYEQY,TRBJ2-7,.,TRBV5-1
ASSPAGLAGGINTGELF,TRBJ2-2,TRBD2,TRBV4-1
ASSPTDGLAGDRY,TRBJ2-7,TRBD2,TRBV5-4
ASSRDRAPDQPQH,TRBJ1-5,TRBD1,TRBV7-6
ASSLGRETTQY,TRBJ2-3,.,TRBV11-3
ASSQDGGGPSNNSPLH,TRBJ1-6,.,TRBV4-2
ASSISGQPQH,TRBJ1-5,.,TRBV19